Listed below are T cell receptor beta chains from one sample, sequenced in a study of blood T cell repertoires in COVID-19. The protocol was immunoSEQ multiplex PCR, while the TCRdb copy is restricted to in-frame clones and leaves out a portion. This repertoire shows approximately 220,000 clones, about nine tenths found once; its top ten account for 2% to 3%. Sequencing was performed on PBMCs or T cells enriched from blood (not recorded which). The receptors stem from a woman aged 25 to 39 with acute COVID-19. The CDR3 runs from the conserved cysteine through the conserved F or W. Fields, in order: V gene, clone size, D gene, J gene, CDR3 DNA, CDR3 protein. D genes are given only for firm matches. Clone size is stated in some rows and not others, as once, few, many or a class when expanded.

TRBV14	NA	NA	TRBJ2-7	TGTGCCAGCAGCCAAGGTAGCAATAACGAGCAGTACTTC	CASSQGSNNEQYF
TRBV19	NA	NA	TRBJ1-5	TGTGCCAGTAGTATAGGTCCCGGGGTGGGACAGCCCCAGCATTTT	CASSIGPGVGQPQHF
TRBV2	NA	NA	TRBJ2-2	TGTGCCAGTTTGGGGGCACGGGGCGTCGGCGGGGAGCTGTTTTTT	CASLGARGVGGELFF
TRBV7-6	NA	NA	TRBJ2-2	TGTGCCAGCAGCACGGGTCCGCCAACCGGGGAGCTGTTTTTT	CASSTGPPTGELFF
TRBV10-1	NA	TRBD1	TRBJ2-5	TGCGCCAGCAGTGAGTCGGGGACAGGGGGCGTAAAGACCCAGTACTTC	CASSESGTGGVKTQYF
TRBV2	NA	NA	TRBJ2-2	TGTGCCAGCAGCGCCATACAGTTCACCGGGGAGCTGTTTTTT	CASSAIQFTGELFF
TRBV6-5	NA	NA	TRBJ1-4	TGTGCCAGCACCTCGCTCAGGGGTGATGAAAAACTGTTTTTT	CASTSLRGDEKLFF
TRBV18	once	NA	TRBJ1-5	TGTGCCAGCTCACCAGCAGGGTACCGCAGTCAGCCCCAGCATTTT	CASSPAGYRSQPQHF
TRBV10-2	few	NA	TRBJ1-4	TGCGCCAGCAGTGAGATTGAGGCAACTAATGAAAAACTGTTTTTT	CASSEIEATNEKLFF
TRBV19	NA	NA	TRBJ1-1	TGTGCCAGTAGTATTACAGTGAACACTGAAGCTTTCTTT	CASSITVNTEAFF
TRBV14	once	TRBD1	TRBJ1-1	TGTGCCAGCAGCCAACCAGACAGGGGGAACACTGAAGCTTTCTTT	CASSQPDRGNTEAFF
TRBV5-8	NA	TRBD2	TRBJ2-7	TGTGCCAGCAGCTTGGCCGTTGCGACTAGCGGCATCTCAGACACCTACGAGCAGTACTTC	CASSLAVATSGISDTYEQYF
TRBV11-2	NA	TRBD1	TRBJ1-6	TGTGCCAGCAGCTTCCGGGGTACAGGGGTAGATTATAATTCACCCCTCCACTTT	CASSFRGTGVDYNSPLHF
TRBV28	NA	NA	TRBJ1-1	TGTGCCAGCAGCCAAGGCGGTCTTGTCGGGTTGAACACTGAAGCTTTCTTT	CASSQGGLVGLNTEAFF
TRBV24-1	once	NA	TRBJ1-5	TGTGCCACCAGTGACGCCGGGGCGGGACAGCCCCAGCATTTT	CATSDAGAGQPQHF
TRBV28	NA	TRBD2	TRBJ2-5	TGTGCCAGCAATTTCGGGACTACCGAGACCCAGTACTTC	CASNFGTTETQYF
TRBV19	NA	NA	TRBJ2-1	TGTGCCAGTAGTATAGAACCGACTAGCTACAATGAGCAGTTCTTC	CASSIEPTSYNEQFF
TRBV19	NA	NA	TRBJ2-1	TGTGCCAGTAGTACGTGGGGAGGAACCTACAATGAGCAGTTCTTC	CASSTWGGTYNEQFF
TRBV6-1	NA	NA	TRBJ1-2	TGTGCCAGCAGTGAACGACAGGTCATCTCCCCACTCACCTTC	CASSERQVISPLTF
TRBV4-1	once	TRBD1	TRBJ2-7	TGCGCCAGCAGCCAAGGGGGACAGAGTTACGAGCAGTACTTC	CASSQGGQSYEQYF
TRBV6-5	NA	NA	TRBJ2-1	TGTGCCAGCAGCAACAGGGTAGGTGAGCAGTTCTTC	CASSNRVGEQFF
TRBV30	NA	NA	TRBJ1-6	TGTGCCTGGAGTCGGCGGGGGGCAGCCTATAATTCACCCCTCCACTTT	CAWSRRGAAYNSPLHF
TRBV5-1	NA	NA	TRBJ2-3	TGCGCCAGCAGCTTGGACACCACAGATACGCAGTATTTT	CASSLDTTDTQYF
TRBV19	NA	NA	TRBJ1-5	TGTGCCACTAGGGGTAGGGGTCTCGGCAATCAGCCCCAGCATTTT	CATRGRGLGNQPQHF
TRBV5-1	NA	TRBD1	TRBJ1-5	TGCGCCAGCAGCGCGGGACAGGGGGTCAATCAGCCCCAGCATTTT	CASSAGQGVNQPQHF
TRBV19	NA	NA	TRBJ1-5	TGTGCCAGTAGTATAGAAGGGGTGACCCAGCATTTT	CASSIEGVTQHF
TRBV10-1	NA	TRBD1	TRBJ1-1	TGCGCCAGCAGTAAACTCAGGGGGTCCGCTGAAGCTTTCTTT	CASSKLRGSAEAFF
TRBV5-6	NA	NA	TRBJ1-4	TGTGCCAGCACCAAACAGGGTTATAATGAAAAACTGTTTTTT	CASTKQGYNEKLFF
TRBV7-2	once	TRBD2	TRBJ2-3	TGTGCCAGCAGCTCTAGCGGTCTTAGCACAGATACGCAGTATTTT	CASSSSGLSTDTQYF
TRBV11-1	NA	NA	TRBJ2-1	TGTGCCAGCAGTCCCCGCCAGGGGGGACTGGACAATGAGCAGTTCTTC	CASSPRQGGLDNEQFF
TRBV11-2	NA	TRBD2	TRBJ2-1	TGTGCCAGCAGCTTAACGGCGGGGCTAGCGGGGGCTGGGTATGAGCAGTTCTTC	CASSLTAGLAGAGYEQFF
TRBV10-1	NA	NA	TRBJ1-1	TGCGCCAGCAGTGGAAACAGCGGGAACACTGAAGCTTTCTTT	CASSGNSGNTEAFF
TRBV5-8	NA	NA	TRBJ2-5	TGTGCCAGCAGCTTCGGAGGGATCGGGACCCAGTACTTC	CASSFGGIGTQYF
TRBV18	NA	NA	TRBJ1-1	TGTGCCAGCTCACCACTTTCAGACACTGAAGCTTTCTTT	CASSPLSDTEAFF
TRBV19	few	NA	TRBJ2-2	TGTGCCAGTACGCGTCAGGGAAGAACCGGGGAGCTGTTTTTT	CASTRQGRTGELFF
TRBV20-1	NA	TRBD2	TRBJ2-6	TGCAGTGCTAGTGCGGGGGGTACCTCTGGGGCCAACGTCCTGACTTTC	CSASAGGTSGANVLTF
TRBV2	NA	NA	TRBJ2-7	TGTGCCAGCAGGGACAGTTACTACGAGCAGTACTTC	CASRDSYYEQYF